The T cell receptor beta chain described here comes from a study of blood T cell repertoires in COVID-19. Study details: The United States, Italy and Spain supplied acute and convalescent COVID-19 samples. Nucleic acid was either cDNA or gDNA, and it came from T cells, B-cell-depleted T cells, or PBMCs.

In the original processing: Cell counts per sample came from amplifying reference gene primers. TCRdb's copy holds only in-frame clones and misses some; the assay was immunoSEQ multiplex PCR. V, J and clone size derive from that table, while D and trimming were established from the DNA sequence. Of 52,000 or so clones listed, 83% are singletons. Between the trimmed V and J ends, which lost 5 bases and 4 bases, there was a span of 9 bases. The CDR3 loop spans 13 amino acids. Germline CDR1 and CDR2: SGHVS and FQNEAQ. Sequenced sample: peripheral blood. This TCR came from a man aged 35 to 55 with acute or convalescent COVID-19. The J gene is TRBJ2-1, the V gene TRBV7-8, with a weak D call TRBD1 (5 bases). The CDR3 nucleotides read TGTGCCAGCAGCCTCCAGGGTTACAATGAGCAGTTCTTC. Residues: CASSLQGYNEQFF.